These 5 T cell receptor beta chains share one sample of origin, sequenced in a study of naive and memory T cell subsets. A UMI-containing oligonucleotide was joined by 3' ligation to the TCR cDNA template. Ligated cDNA underwent four rounds of PCR with nested alpha and beta constant region primers and SP2. One entry per CDR3 protein, called by TCRdb with MiXCR from the 5' RACE reads. Among about 60,000 distinct CDR3 sequences listed, approximately 8.5% were seen once. The origin of the receptors is a female donor in good health.

This clonotype has just a few counts. The chain uses TRBV14 and TRBJ2-1; TRBD2 agrees at 8 bases. The CDR3 totals 18 residues. Trimming took 1 base from V and 7 from J; bases not matched to a gene: 15. Germline lookup yields CDR1 SGHDN and CDR2 FVKESK. The CDR3 region is CASSQVALQPGRGNEQFF. For the CDR3, the DNA is TGTGCCAGCAGCCAAGTCGCCCTTCAGCCCGGGAGGGGGAATGAGCAGTTCTTC.

The sample holds a few counts of this clonotype. This chain uses TRBV7-6 with TRBJ2-1, with TRBD2 matching 7 bases. This CDR3 has 15 residues. The germline V gene has CDR1 SGHVS and CDR2 FNYEAQ. J was trimmed by 0 bases and V by 1 base; bases with no gene match: 0. CDR3 nucleotide sequence: TGTGCCAGCAGCTTAGGCGGGGGCTCCTACAATGAGCAGTTCTTC. Translation: CASSLGGGSYNEQFF.

This clonotype has only a few counts. The chain joins TRBV2 to TRBJ2-6, with no clear D. The CDR3 sequence is 15 residues long. From germline, CDR1 is SNHLY and CDR2 FYNNEI. Trimming took 8 bases from V and 0 from J, leaving 11 bases between them. CDR3 region: CASLERTSGANVLTF. For the CDR3, the DNA is TGTGCCAGCTTGGAGAGAACCTCTGGGGCCAACGTCCTGACTTTC.

This chain connects TRBV6-1 to TRBJ2-7; D call uncertain. This CDR3 is 14 amino acids long. Germline CDR1 is MNHNS and CDR2 is SASEGT. Trimming took 7 bases from V and 7 from J, leaving 20 bases between them. This CDR3 is CASTPSGVSTEQYF. CDR3 DNA sequence: TGTGCCAGCACCCCCAGTGGGGTTAGTACAGAGCAGTACTTC.

The chain joins TRBV6-1 to TRBJ1-5, with 7 bases lining up with TRBD1. The CDR3 extends over 14 amino acids. Germline lookup yields CDR1 MNHNS and CDR2 SASEGT. V was pared by 8 bases and J by 1 base, with 5 bases of the junction left unmatched. The DNA for the CDR3 is TGTGCCAGCGGACAGGTAACGAGCAATCAGCCCCAGCATTTT. It encodes CASGQVTSNQPQHF.